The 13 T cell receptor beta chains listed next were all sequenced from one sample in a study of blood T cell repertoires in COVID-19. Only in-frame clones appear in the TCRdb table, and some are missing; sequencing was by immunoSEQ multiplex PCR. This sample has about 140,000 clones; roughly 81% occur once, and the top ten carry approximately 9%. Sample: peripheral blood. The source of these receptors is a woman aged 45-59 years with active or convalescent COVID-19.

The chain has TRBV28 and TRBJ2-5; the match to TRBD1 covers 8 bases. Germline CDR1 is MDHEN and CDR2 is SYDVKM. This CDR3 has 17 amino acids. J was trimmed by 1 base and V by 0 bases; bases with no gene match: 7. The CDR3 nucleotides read TGTGCCAGCAGTTTATGGTTACCGGACAGGGCCCAAGAGACCCAGTACTTC. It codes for CASSLWLPDRAQETQYF.

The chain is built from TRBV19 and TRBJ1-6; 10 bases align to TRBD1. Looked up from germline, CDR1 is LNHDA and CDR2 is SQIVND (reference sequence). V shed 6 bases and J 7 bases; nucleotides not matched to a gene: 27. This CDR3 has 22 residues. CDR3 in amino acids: CASRPSGTGAGSGFLGNSPLHF. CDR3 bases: TGTGCCAGTAGACCCTCCGGGACAGGGGCCGGGTCGGGCTTTTTGGGGAATTCACCCCTCCACTTT.

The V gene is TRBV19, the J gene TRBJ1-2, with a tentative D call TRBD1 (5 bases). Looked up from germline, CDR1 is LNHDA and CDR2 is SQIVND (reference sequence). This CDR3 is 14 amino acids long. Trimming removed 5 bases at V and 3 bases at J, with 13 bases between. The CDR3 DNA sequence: TGTGCCAGTAGTCAGGGTTATAGGGACTATGGCTACACCTTC. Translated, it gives CASSQGYRDYGYTF.

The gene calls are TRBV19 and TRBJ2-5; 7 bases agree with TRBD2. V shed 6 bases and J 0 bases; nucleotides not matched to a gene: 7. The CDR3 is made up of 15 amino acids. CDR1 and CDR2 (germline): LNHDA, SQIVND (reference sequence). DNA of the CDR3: TGTGCCAGTAGGGAAACTAGCGTACACCAAGAGACCCAGTACTTC. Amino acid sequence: CASRETSVHQETQYF.

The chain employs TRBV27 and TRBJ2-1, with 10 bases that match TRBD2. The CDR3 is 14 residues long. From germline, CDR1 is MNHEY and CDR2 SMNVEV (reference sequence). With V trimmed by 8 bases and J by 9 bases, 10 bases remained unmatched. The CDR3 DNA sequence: TGTGCCAGCGCCTGGGCTAGCGGGGGAAGTGAGCAGTTCTTC. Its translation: CASAWASGGSEQFF.

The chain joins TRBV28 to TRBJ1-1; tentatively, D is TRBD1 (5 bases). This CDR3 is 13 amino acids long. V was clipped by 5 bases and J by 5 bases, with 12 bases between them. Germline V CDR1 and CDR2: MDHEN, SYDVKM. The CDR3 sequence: CASSADRRTEAFF. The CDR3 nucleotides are TGTGCCAGCAGTGCTGACAGACGAACTGAAGCTTTCTTT.

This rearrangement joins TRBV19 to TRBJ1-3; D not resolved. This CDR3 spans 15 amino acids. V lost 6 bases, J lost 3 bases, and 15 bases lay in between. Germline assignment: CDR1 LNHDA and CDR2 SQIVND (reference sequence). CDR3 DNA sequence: TGTGCCAGTAGGGGAGGTTCGTTGTTTGGAAACACCATATATTTT. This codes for CASRGGSLFGNTIYF.

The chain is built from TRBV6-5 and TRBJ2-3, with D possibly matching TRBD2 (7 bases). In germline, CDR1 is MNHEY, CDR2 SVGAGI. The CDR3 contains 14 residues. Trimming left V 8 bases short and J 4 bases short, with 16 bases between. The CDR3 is CASSVGGGADTQYF. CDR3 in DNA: TGTGCCAGCTCTGTGGGGGGGGGCGCAGATACGCAGTATTTT.

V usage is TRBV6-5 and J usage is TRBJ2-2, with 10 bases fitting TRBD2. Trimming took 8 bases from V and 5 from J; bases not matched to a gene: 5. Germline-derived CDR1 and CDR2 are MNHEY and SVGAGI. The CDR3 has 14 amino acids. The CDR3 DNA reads TGTGCCAGCTTCGCTAGCGGGGGTACCGGGGAGCTGTTTTTT. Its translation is CASFASGGTGELFF.

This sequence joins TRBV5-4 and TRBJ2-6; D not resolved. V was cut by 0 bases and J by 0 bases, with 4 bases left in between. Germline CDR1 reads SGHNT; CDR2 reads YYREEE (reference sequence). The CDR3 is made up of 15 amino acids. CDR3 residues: CASSLGGSGANVLTF. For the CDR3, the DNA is TGTGCCAGCAGCTTGGGAGGCTCTGGGGCCAACGTCCTGACTTTC.

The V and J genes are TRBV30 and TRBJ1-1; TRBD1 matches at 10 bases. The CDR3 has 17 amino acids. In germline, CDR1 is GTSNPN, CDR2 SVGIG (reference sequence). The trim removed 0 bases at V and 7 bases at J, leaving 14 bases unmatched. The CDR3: CAWSVLWPRTGGGEAFF. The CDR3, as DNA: TGTGCCTGGAGTGTTTTGTGGCCCCGGACAGGGGGGGGTGAAGCTTTCTTT. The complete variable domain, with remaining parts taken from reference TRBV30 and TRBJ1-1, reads SQTIHQWPATLVQPVGSPLSLECTVEGTSNPNLYWYRQAAGRGLQLLFYSVGIGQISSEVPQNLSASRPQDRQFILSSKKLLLSDSGFYLCAWSVLWPRTGGGEAFFGQGTRLTVV.

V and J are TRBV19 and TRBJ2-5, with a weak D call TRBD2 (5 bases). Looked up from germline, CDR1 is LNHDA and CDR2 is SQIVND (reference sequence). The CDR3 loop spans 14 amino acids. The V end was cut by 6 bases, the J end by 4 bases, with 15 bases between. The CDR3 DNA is TGTGCCAGTAGCCCCGGGCGGGCTGCAGAGACCCAGTACTTC. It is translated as CASSPGRAAETQYF.

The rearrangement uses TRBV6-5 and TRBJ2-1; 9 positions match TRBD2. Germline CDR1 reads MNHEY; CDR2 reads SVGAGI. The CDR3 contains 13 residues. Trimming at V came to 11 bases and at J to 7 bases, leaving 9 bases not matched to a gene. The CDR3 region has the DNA TGTGCCGTATCTACGGGACTAGCTAATGAGCAGTTCTTC. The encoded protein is CAVSTGLANEQFF.